This TCR beta chain was recovered during a study of blood T cell repertoires in COVID-19. Background on the study: The samples span acute and convalescent COVID-19 from the United States, Italy and Spain. T cells, B-cell-depleted T cells, or PBMCs provided the cDNA or gDNA that served as material.

This clone was observed a single time. There are 16 residues in the CDR3. Germline CDR1 KGHSH, CDR2 LQKENI. V was trimmed by 3 bases and J by 2 bases, leaving 14 bases between them. In the source study's methods: Reference gene primer amplification gave estimated nucleated cell counts. This table comes from immunoSEQ multiplex PCR, and its TCRdb copy is limited to in-frame clones, with some not included. V, J and clone size were drawn from that table, and D and trimming were deduced from the DNA. This table has around 250,000 clones, about nine tenths appearing once. The chain has TRBV18 and TRBJ1-3; D gene ambiguous. This TCR was sampled from a woman in her thirties with active or convalescent COVID-19. Sequences were obtained from peripheral blood. CDR3 nucleotide sequence: TGTGCCAGCTCACCGGTAGGGAGCCCAGCTGGAAACACCATATATTTT. Translation gives CASSPVGSPAGNTIYF.